A single sample gave rise to the 22 T cell receptor beta chains below, sequenced in a study of cytomegalovirus exposure and HLA in healthy donors. Using immunoSEQ multiplex PCR, the repertoire was profiled, and TCRdb retains in-frame clones only, with some absent. The data contain under 200,000 clones, roughly 89% of them singletons. Source material: PBMCs. The receptors stem from a woman between 18 and 29 years old in good health and CMV-seropositive.

V gene TRBV2 combines with J gene TRBJ2-2; D might be TRBD2 (5 bases). Germline V CDR1 and CDR2: SNHLY, FYNNEI. Trimming pared 4 bases from V and 5 bases from J, leaving 20 bases between. The CDR3 has 17 amino acids. The CDR3 nucleotides read TGTGCCAGCAGTGCAGTAAGGCCTGCGGGCGGGACCGGGGAGCTGTTTTTT. Translation gives CASSAVRPAGGTGELFF.

The chain uses TRBV5-4 and TRBJ1-2; D not certain. The CDR3 is 14 residues long. Trimming cost V 0 bases and J 1 base, with 7 bases left between them. The germline V gene has CDR1 SGHNT and CDR2 YYREEE (reference sequence). CDR3 DNA: TGTGCCAGCAGCTTGGGTGGCAGTAACTATGGCTACACCTTC. It encodes CASSLGGSNYGYTF. Filled out from reference TRBV5-4 and TRBJ1-2, the complete variable domain reads ETGVTQSPTHLIKTRGQQVTLRCSSQSGHNTVSWYQQALGQGPQFIFQYYREEENGRGNFPPRFSGLQFPNYSSELNVNALELDDSALYLCASSLGGSNYGYTFGSGTRLTVV.

On this clone: This same CDR3 is encoded by further DNA sequences in the sample. The chain is built from TRBV10-1 and TRBJ1-2; possibly TRBD1 for D (6 bases). The CDR3 spans 13 residues. Trimming removed 3 bases at V and 5 bases at J, with 10 bases between. Germline CDR1 is WNHNN and CDR2 is SYGVQD (reference sequence). The CDR3 DNA reads as TGCGCCAGCAGTGAACAGGGACGGTATGGCTACACCTTC. This gives the protein CASSEQGRYGYTF.

The chain has TRBV25-1 and TRBJ2-1, with 9 bases lining up with TRBD1. The V gene end was trimmed by 4 bases and the J gene end by 2 bases; junction bases not matched to a gene: 6. CDR3 length: 16 amino acids. Per germline, CDR1 MGHDK and CDR2 SYGVNS. CDR3 bases: TGTGCCAGCAGTGGGGGACAGGGCCGACCCTACAATGAGCAGTTCTTC. Translation gives CASSGGQGRPYNEQFF.

This clone was counted a single time. This chain connects TRBV9 to TRBJ2-7; maybe TRBD1 (6 bases). The V and J ends lost 3 bases and 0 bases respectively, with 13 bases between them. The CDR3 is made up of 15 amino acids. Germline V gives CDR1 SGDLS, CDR2 YYNGEE. Written as DNA, the CDR3 is TGTGCCAGCAGCGCCGCCTGGGACACCTCCTACGAGCAGTACTTC. Translation gives CASSAAWDTSYEQYF.

The genes are TRBV7-2 and TRBJ2-3; possibly TRBD1 for D (6 bases). Germline lookup yields CDR1 SGHTA and CDR2 FQGNSA. Deletions cut 1 base from V and 1 base from J, with 9 bases between. The CDR3 is 15 amino acids. The CDR3 DNA follows: TGTGCCAGCAGCTTAGTTCCAGGGGGCACAGATACGCAGTATTTT. It is translated as CASSLVPGGTDTQYF. The full variable domain, with the rest looked up from reference TRBV7-2 and TRBJ2-3, is GAGVSQSPSNKVTEKGKDVELRCDPISGHTALYWYRQSLGQGLEFLIYFQGNSAPDKSGLPSDRFSAERTGGSVSTLTIQRTQQEDSAVYLCASSLVPGGTDTQYFGPGTRLTVL.

V is TRBV27 and J is TRBJ2-3, with 9 bases aligning to TRBD1. The CDR3 contains 13 residues. J was trimmed by 3 bases and V by 8 bases; bases with no gene match: 3. CDR1 and CDR2 from the germline V gene are MNHEY and SMNVEV (reference sequence). The CDR3 protein is CASRDRATDTQYF. The CDR3 DNA is TGTGCCAGCCGGGACAGGGCTACAGATACGCAGTATTTT.

This clone was found once. V gene TRBV14 combines with J gene TRBJ1-2; D is perhaps TRBD1 (6 bases). This CDR3 contains 15 residues. The germline V gene encodes CDR1 SGHDN and CDR2 FVKESK. V lost 1 base, J lost 0 bases, and 9 bases lay in between. The CDR3 is CASSQAQGTNYGYTF. The CDR3, as DNA: TGTGCCAGCAGCCAAGCGCAGGGGACTAACTATGGCTACACCTTC. Using reference TRBV14 and TRBJ1-2 for the parts outside the CDR3, the full variable domain is EAGVTQFPSHSVIEKGQTVTLRCDPISGHDNLYWYRRVMGKEIKFLLHFVKESKQDESGMPNNRFLAERTGGTYSTLKVQPAELEDSGVYFCASSQAQGTNYGYTFGSGTRLTVV.

This rearrangement joins TRBV2 to TRBJ1-1; D possibly corresponds to TRBD1 (5 bases). Trimming cost V 4 bases and J 2 bases, with 8 bases left between them. The CDR3 totals 13 residues. CDR1 and CDR2 from the germline V gene are SNHLY and FYNNEI. CDR3 nucleotides: TGTGCCAGCAGTGGCCAGGGCAACACTGAAGCTTTCTTT. It specifies CASSGQGNTEAFF.

The CDR3, as DNA: TGCAGCGGCTTGGATTTGGGAGATAACTATGGCTACACCTTC. Its protein product is CSGLDLGDNYGYTF. The chain links TRBV29-1 to TRBJ1-2; D uncertain. The CDR3 is 14 residues long. The germline V gene encodes CDR1 SQVTM and CDR2 ANQGSEA. With 7 bases removed from V and 1 base from J, the gap between germline ends came to 16 bases.

The chain uses TRBV7-8 and TRBJ1-3; possibly TRBD1 for D (6 bases). This CDR3 comprises 16 residues. The germline V and J ends were trimmed by 4 bases and 0 bases, with 13 bases remaining between them. The germline CDR1 and CDR2 sequences are SGHVS and FQNEAQ. Written as DNA, the CDR3 is TGTGCCAGCAGCTGGGACACCTACTTCTCTGGAAACACCATATATTTT. Translation: CASSWDTYFSGNTIYF.

The V call is TRBV7-6, the J call TRBJ2-2; 10 bases align to TRBD2. The germline gives CDR1 SGHVS, CDR2 FNYEAQ. V shed 7 bases and J 4 bases; nucleotides not matched to a gene: 6. CDR3 size: 15 residues. The CDR3 region is CASTTSGTRTGELFF. The CDR3 DNA follows: TGTGCCAGCACCACTAGCGGGACGCGCACCGGGGAGCTGTTTTTT.

This rearrangement joins TRBV4-2 to TRBJ2-3; 9 bases are shared with TRBD2. CDR1 and CDR2 from the germline V gene are LGHNA and YNFKEQ. With 4 bases clipped from V and 0 bases from J, the junction kept 5 bases outside the gene matches. This CDR3 spans 16 amino acids. The CDR3 here is CASSPGLASSTDTQYF. CDR3 coding DNA: TGTGCCAGCAGCCCAGGACTAGCGAGTAGCACAGATACGCAGTATTTT.

The V and J genes are TRBV5-4 and TRBJ1-6, with 9 positions matching TRBD1. V shed 4 bases, J shed 10 bases, and the junction held 6 bases outside the gene matches. The CDR3 sequence is 14 residues long. CDR1 is SGHNT and CDR2 is YYREEE in the germline V gene (reference sequence). This CDR3 reads CASSLRDRDSPLHF. The CDR3 nucleotides are TGTGCCAGCAGCCTCCGGGACAGGGACTCACCCCTCCACTTT.

CDR3 in amino acids: CASSFGGSGELFF. The CDR3 DNA sequence: TGTGCCAGCAGTTTTGGCGGGTCCGGGGAGCTGTTTTTT. The genes are TRBV27 and TRBJ2-2; possible D gene TRBD2, 5 bases. The CDR3 length is 13 residues. Germline lookup yields CDR1 MNHEY and CDR2 SMNVEV (reference sequence). V lost 3 bases and J lost 6, with 8 bases in between.

The gene calls are TRBV6-5 and TRBJ1-5; TRBD1 agrees at 7 bases. Germline lookup yields CDR1 MNHEY and CDR2 SVGAGI. This CDR3 comprises 12 residues. Trimming at V came to 8 bases and at J to 3 bases, leaving 1 base not matched to a gene. For the CDR3, the DNA is TGTGCCAGCGGGACAGCCAATCAGCCCCAGCATTTT. This sequence encodes CASGTANQPQHF.

This rearrangement joins TRBV29-1 to TRBJ2-2; 11 bases align to TRBD2. Germline CDR1 and CDR2: SQVTM and ANQGSEA. After removal of 4 bases from V and 5 bases from J, the junction contained 9 bases not matched to a gene. The CDR3 length is 16 residues. The CDR3 sequence is CSVVDSGRAGTGELFF. The CDR3 DNA follows: TGCAGCGTTGTGGATAGCGGGAGGGCGGGTACCGGGGAGCTGTTTTTT.

This sequence joins TRBV29-1 and TRBJ2-3, with 8 bases identical to TRBD2. Germline CDR1 is SQVTM and CDR2 is ANQGSEA. V lost 7 bases and J lost 6; bases outside the gene matches: 9. This CDR3 region has 13 residues. The CDR3 reads CSDPSGRGDTQYF. In nucleotides, the CDR3 is TGCAGCGACCCCAGCGGGAGAGGTGATACGCAGTATTTT.

The gene calls are TRBV29-1 and TRBJ2-4, with 10 bases aligning to TRBD1. The germline CDR1 and CDR2 sequences are SQVTM and ANQGSEA. V lost 4 bases and J lost 3; bases outside the gene matches: 6. The CDR3 covers 15 residues. The CDR3 loop reads CSVVLGQGNKNIQYF. Written as DNA, the CDR3 is TGCAGCGTTGTCTTGGGACAGGGGAACAAAAACATTCAGTACTTC.

CDR3 sequence reads: CASSPTSGGTTDTQYF. The CDR3 coding sequence is TGTGCCAGCTCGCCCACTAGCGGGGGTACCACAGATACGCAGTATTTT. This chain uses TRBV7-6 with TRBJ2-3; TRBD2 matches at 11 bases. Trimming removed 8 bases from V and 2 bases from J; junction bases left unmatched: 9. The CDR3 length is 16 residues. Germline-derived CDR1 and CDR2 are SGHVS and FNYEAQ.

Turning to this clone: Other DNA sequences in the same sample also yield this CDR3. The V gene is TRBV27, the J gene TRBJ2-7; D is perhaps TRBD1 (6 bases). Germline V gene lookup returns CDR1 MNHEY and CDR2 SMNVEV (reference sequence). The CDR3 is made up of 13 amino acids. Trimming shortened V by 2 bases and J by 2 bases, and 7 bases separated the two germline ends. The CDR3 bases are TGTGCCAGCAGTTTACGGACAGCCTACGAGCAGTACTTC. Its translation is CASSLRTAYEQYF.

The J gene is TRBJ2-7, the V gene TRBV2; TRBD2 is a possible D gene (6 bases). The CDR3 runs to 15 residues. The germline gives CDR1 SNHLY, CDR2 FYNNEI. V lost 1 base and J lost 1, with 11 bases in between. DNA of the CDR3: TGTGCCAGCAGTGAAGACAGCGGGCGTTCCTACGAGCAGTACTTC. It encodes CASSEDSGRSYEQYF.